This TCR beta chain was sequenced for a study of T-cell reconstitution after alpha-beta-depleted transplantation in children. The sample holds many counts of this clonotype. Germline CDR1 is SGHVS and CDR2 is FNYEAQ. Deletions cut 4 bases from V and 2 bases from J, with 15 bases between. The CDR3 spans 15 residues. The library targeted TCRbeta and was prepared with unique molecular identifiers. TCRdb ran MiXCR on the PCR reads and lists one entry per CDR3 protein. The sample holds a few hundred thousand distinct CDR3 sequences; more than 7.5% are singletons and the top ten take over 4.5%. The gene calls are TRBV7-6 and TRBJ2-7; D might be TRBD1 (6 bases). The input for sequencing was PBMCs from the stem cell graft donor, taken from the stem cell graft. The source is a human donor who donated a stem cell graft to a child with SCID. Written as DNA, the CDR3 is TGTGCCAGCAGCTCCGGACAGAATTTCGCCTACGAGCAGTACTTC. Amino acids: CASSSGQNFAYEQYF.